The clone carrying this T cell receptor (beta chain) has a single count. The sample originates from a study of Ad26.COV2.S vaccination and SARS-CoV-2 variants. Clones were read by immunoSEQ multiplex PCR, and TCRdb kept only the in-frame ones, dropping some. The sample holds about 410,000 clones, about 89% seen once. Treatment in this sample: 15 to 20 received Ad26.COV2.S at low or high dose, single or two shots; about 5 received placebo; per-sample allocation not given. Sampling was performed 63 days after the first vaccine or placebo injection. The CDR3 sequence is 14 residues long. The germline gives CDR1 SNHLY, CDR2 FYNNEI. V lost 6 bases, J lost 4 bases, and 15 bases lay in between.

The J gene is TRBJ1-1, the V gene TRBV2; TRBD1 might be the D (5 bases). The sample was peripheral blood, taken in a trial of Ad26.COV2.S vaccine versus placebo. The TCR was taken from a person aged 18-65 years who received the Ad26.COV2.S COVID-19 vaccine or a placebo. CDR3 residues: CASRRTTGGTEAFF. The CDR3 DNA follows: TGTGCCAGCAGGAGGACAACTGGGGGCACTGAAGCTTTCTTT.